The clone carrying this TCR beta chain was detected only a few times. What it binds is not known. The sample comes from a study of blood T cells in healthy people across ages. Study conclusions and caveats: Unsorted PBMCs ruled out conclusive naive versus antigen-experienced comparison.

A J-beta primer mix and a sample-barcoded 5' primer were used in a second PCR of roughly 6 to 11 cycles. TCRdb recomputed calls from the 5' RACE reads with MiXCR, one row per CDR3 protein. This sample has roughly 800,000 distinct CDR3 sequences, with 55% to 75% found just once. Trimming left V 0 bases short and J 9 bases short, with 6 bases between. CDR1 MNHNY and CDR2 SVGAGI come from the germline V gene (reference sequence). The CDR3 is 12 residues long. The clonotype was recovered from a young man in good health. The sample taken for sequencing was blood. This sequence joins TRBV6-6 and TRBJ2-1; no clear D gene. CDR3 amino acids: CASSYSASEQFF. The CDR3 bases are TGTGCCAGCAGTTACTCGGCTAGTGAGCAGTTCTTC.